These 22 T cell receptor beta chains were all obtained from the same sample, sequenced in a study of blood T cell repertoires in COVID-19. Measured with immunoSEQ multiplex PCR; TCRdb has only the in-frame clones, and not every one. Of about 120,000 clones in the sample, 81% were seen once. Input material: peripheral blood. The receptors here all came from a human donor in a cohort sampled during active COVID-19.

This CDR3 is CASSFAGGSEAFF. The CDR3 nucleotides read TGTGCCAGCAGCTTCGCGGGGGGCAGTGAAGCTTTCTTT. The J gene is TRBJ1-1, the V gene TRBV7-2; a possible D gene is TRBD1 (6 bases). The CDR3 is made up of 13 amino acids. Per germline, CDR1 SGHTA and CDR2 FQGNSA. V was clipped by 3 bases and J by 7 bases, with 12 bases between them.

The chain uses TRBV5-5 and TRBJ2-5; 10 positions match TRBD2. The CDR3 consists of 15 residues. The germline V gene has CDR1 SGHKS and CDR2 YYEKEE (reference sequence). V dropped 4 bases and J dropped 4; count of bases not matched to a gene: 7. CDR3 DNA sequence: TGTGCCAGCAGCAGAGGGACTAGCGATGGAGAGACCCAGTACTTC. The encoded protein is CASSRGTSDGETQYF. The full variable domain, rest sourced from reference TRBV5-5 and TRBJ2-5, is DAGVTQSPTHLIKTRGQQVTLRCSPISGHKSVSWYQQVLGQGPQFIFQYYEKEERGRGNFPDRFSARQFPNYSSELNVNALLLGDSALYLCASSRGTSDGETQYFGPGTRLLVL.

Written as DNA, the CDR3 is TGTGCCTGCGGGACAGATAAGTGGCCCCAGCATTTT. This codes for CACGTDKWPQHF. V gene TRBV30 combines with J gene TRBJ1-5; TRBD1 matches 7 bases. The V segment lost 6 bases and the J segment 9 bases; nucleotides outside the gene matches: 8. This CDR3 has 12 residues. CDR1 GTSNPN and CDR2 SVGIG come from the germline V gene (reference sequence).

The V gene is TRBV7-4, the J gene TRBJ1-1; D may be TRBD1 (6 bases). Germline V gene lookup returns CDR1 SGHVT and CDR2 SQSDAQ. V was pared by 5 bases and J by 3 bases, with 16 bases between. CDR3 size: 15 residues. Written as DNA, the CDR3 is TGTGCCAGCAGCCTAAACAGGGAGGGGGACACTGAAGCTTTCTTT. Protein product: CASSLNREGDTEAFF. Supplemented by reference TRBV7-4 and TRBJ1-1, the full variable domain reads GAGVSQSPRYKVAKRGRDVALRCDSISGHVTLYWYRQTLGQGSEVLTYSQSDAQRDKSGRPSGRFSAERPERSVSTLKIQRTEQGDSAVYLCASSLNREGDTEAFFGQGTRLTVV.

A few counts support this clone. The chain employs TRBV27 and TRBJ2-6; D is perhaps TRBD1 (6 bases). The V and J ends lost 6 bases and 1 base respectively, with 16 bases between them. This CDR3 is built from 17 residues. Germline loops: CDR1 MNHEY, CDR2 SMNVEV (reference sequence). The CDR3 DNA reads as TGTGCCAGCAGAGACGTGGGCAGGGGATCTGGGGCCAACGTCCTGACTTTC. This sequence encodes CASRDVGRGSGANVLTF.

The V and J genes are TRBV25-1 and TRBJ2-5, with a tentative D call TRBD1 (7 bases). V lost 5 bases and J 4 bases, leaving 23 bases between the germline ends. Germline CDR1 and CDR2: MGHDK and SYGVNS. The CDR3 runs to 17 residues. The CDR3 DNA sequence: TGTGCCAGCAGTTCTGGCCCCGACAGGGACGGGGGAGAGACCCAGTACTTC. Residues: CASSSGPDRDGGETQYF.

CDR3 loop: CASSLDRDIAYEQYF. In DNA, the CDR3 is TGTGCCAGCAGCTTAGACCGGGACATTGCCTACGAGCAGTACTTC. The chain recombines TRBV7-2 with TRBJ2-7, with a tentative D call TRBD1 (6 bases). CDR1 and CDR2 from the germline V gene are SGHTA and FQGNSA. The CDR3 extends over 15 amino acids. Trimming removed 1 base at V and 2 bases at J, with 12 bases between.

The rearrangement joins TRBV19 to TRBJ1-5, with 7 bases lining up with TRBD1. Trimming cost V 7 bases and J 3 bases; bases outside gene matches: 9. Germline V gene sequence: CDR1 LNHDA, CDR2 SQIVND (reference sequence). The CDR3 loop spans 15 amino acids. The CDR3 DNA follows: TGTGCCAGTATCAGATCGACAGGGCTCAATCAGCCCCAGCATTTT. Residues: CASIRSTGLNQPQHF.

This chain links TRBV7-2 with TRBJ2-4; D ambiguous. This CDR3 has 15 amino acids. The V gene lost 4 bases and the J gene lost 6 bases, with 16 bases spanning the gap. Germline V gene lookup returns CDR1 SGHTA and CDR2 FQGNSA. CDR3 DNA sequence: TGTGCCAGCAGCTCGGATGGGTCGTCGGGAAACATTCAGTACTTC. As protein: CASSSDGSSGNIQYF.

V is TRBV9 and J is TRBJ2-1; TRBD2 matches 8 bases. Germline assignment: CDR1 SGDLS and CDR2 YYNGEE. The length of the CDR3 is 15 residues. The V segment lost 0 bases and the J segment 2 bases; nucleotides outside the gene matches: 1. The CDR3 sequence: CASSVGSGTYNEQFF. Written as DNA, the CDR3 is TGTGCCAGCAGCGTAGGTAGCGGGACCTACAATGAGCAGTTCTTC.

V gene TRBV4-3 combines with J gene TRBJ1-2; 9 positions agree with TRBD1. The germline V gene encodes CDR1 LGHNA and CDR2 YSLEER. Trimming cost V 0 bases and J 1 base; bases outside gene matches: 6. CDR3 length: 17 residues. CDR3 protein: CASSQDGTGTINYGYTF. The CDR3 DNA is TGCGCCAGCAGCCAAGATGGGACAGGGACAATTAACTATGGCTACACCTTC.

In DNA form, the CDR3 reads TGTGCCAGCAGCTCTTTCGGACAGACCTACAATGAGCAGTTCTTC. This translates into CASSSFGQTYNEQFF. The chain employs TRBV27 and TRBJ2-1; D perhaps matches TRBD1 (6 bases). This CDR3 is built from 15 residues. CDR1 is MNHEY, CDR2 SMNVEV, per germline (reference sequence). V gave up 6 bases and J gave up 2 bases, with 14 bases separating them.

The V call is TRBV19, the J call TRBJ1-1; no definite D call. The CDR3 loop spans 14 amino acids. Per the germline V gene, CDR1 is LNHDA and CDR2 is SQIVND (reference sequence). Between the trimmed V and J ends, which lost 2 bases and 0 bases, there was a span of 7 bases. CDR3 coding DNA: TGTGCCAGTAGTATATTAACAGTGAACACTGAAGCTTTCTTT. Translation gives CASSILTVNTEAFF.

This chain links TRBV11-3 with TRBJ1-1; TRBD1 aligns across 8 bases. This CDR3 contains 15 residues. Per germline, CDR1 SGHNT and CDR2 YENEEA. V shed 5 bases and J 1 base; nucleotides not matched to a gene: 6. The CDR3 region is CASSPRDRPNTEAFF. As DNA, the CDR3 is TGTGCCAGCAGCCCGCGGGACAGGCCGAACACTGAAGCTTTCTTT.

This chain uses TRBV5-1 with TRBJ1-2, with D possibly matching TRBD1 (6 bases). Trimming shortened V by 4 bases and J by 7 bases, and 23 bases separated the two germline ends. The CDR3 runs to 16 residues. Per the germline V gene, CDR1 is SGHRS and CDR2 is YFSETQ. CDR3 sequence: CASSQSGTQRLSGYTF. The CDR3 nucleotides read TGCGCCAGCAGCCAATCCGGGACACAAAGGTTGAGTGGCTACACCTTC.

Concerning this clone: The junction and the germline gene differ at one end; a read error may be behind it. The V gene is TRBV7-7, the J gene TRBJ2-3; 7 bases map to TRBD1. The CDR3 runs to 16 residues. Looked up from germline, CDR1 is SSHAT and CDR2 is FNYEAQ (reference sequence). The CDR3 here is CASSLALGRGTDTQYF. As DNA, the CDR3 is TGTGCTAGCAGCTTAGCGCTTGGCAGGGGGACAGATACGCAGTATTTT.

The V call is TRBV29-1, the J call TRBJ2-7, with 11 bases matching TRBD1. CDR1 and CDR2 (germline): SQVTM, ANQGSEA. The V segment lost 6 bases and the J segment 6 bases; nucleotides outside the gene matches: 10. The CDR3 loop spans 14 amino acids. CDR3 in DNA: TGCAGCGTCCTGAGGGGACAGGGGGAGTTCGAGCAGTACTTC. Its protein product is CSVLRGQGEFEQYF.

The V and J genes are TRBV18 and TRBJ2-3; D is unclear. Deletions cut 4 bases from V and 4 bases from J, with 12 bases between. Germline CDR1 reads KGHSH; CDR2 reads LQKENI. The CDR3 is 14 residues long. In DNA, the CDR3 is TGTGCCAGCTCACTCAACTTGGGCGCAGATACGCAGTATTTT. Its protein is CASSLNLGADTQYF.

CDR3 DNA sequence: TGTGCCAGCAGTTTAACTAGTCCGGGTTCGGATACGCAGTATTTT. Protein product: CASSLTSPGSDTQYF. The V call is TRBV28, the J call TRBJ2-3, with D maybe TRBD2 (5 bases). The length of the CDR3 is 15 residues. Trimming shortened V by 2 bases and J by 6 bases, and 15 bases separated the two germline ends. The germline V gene encodes CDR1 MDHEN and CDR2 SYDVKM.

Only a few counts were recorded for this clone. The CDR3 nucleotides are TGTGCCAGCAGTTTACGCAGGGCCAGCAATCAGCCCCAGCATTTT. Protein product: CASSLRRASNQPQHF. The chain carries TRBV27 and TRBJ1-5, with TRBD1 as a possible D gene (5 bases). The CDR3 spans 15 residues. Trimming removed 2 bases at V and 1 base at J, with 9 bases between. Germline CDR1 is MNHEY and CDR2 is SMNVEV (reference sequence).

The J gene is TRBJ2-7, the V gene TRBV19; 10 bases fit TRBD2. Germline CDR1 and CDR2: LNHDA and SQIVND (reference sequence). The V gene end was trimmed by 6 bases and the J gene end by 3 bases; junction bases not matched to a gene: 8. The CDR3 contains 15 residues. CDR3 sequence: CASRPTGLASYEQYF. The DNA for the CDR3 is TGTGCCAGTAGACCGACGGGACTAGCGAGCTACGAGCAGTACTTC.

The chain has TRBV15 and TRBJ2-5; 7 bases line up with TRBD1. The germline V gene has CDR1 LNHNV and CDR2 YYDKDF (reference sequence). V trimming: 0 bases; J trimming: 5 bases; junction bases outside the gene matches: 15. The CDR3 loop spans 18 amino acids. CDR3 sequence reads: CATSRDPPRTGLGETQYF. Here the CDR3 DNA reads TGTGCCACCAGCAGAGACCCCCCCCGGACAGGCCTAGGGGAGACCCAGTACTTC. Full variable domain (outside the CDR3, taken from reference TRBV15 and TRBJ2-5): DAMVIQNPRYQVTQFGKPVTLSCSQTLNHNVMYWYQQKSSQAPKLLFHYYDKDFNNEADTPDNFQSRRPNTSFCFLDIRSPGLGDTAMYLCATSRDPPRTGLGETQYFGPGTRLLVL.